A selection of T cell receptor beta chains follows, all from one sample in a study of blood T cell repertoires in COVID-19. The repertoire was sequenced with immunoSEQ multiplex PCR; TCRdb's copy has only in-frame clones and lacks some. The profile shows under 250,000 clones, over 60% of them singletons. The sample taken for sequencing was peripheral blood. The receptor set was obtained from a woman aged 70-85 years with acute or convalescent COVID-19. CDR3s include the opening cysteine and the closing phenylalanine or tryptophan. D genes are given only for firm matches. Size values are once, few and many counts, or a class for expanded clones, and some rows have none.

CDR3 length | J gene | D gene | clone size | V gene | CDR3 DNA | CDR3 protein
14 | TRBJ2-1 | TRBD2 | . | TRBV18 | TGTGCCAGCTCGACAAGTTCGTCCGGGACTAGGCAGTTCTTC | CASSTSSSGTRQFF
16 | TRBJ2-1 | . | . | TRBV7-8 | TGTGCCAGCACCCTTAGAGCGGGCACAGACTACAATGAGCAGTTCTTC | CASTLRAGTDYNEQFF
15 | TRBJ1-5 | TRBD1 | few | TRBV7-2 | TGTGCCAGCAGCTTAGACGGACAGGGGCCTCAGCCCCAGCATTTT | CASSLDGQGPQPQHF
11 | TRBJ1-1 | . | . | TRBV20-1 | TGCAGTGCTACCTATCTTCGTAAAGCTTTCTTT | CSATYLRKAFF
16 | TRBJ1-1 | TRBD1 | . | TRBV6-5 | TGTGCCAGCAGTTCCTCCCCGGGACAGGGGGACACTGAAGCTTTCTTT | CASSSSPGQGDTEAFF
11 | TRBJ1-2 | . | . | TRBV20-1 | TGCAGTGCTAGGGGGGGAGATGGCTACACCTTC | CSARGGDGYTF
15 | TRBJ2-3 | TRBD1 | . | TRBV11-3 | TGTGCCAGCAGTACAGGGGGCGACGGCACAGATACGCAGTATTTT | CASSTGGDGTDTQYF
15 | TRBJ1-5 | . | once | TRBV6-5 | TGTGCCAGCAGTTACGGTGCAGGGATAGCTCAGCCCCAGCATTTT | CASSYGAGIAQPQHF
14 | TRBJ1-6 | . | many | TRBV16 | TGTGCCAGCAGCCAATCGCGGGGGAATTCACCCCTCCACTTT | CASSQSRGNSPLHF
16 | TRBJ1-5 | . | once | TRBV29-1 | TGCAGCGTTGAAGAAGGACTCCCGGGCGGCAATCAGCCCCAGCATTTT | CSVEEGLPGGNQPQHF
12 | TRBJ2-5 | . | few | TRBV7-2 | TGTGCCAGCAGCCCAGGTTTTGAGACCCAGTACTTC | CASSPGFETQYF
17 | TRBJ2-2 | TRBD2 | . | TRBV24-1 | TGTGCCACCAGTGATCCGGCTAGCGGGAGGTACACCGGGGAGCTGTTTTTT | CATSDPASGRYTGELFF
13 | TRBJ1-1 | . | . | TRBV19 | TGTGCCGCGCGGTCCGGGGGGTACACTGAAGCTTTCTTT | CAARSGGYTEAFF
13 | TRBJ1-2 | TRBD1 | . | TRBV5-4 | TGTGCCAGCAACGGACAGGGCTTCGGGGGCTACACCTTC | CASNGQGFGGYTF
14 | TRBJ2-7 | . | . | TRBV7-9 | TGTGCCAGCAGCCCCGCCGGGACTTACTACGAGCAGTACTTC | CASSPAGTYYEQYF
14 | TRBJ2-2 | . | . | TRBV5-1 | TGCGCCAGCAGCCCGGTCGGGGTCCCCGGGGAGCTGTTTTTT | CASSPVGVPGELFF
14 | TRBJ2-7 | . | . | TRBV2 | TGTGCCAGCCGCGCGGACTCCCCGACCTACGAGCAGTACTTC | CASRADSPTYEQYF
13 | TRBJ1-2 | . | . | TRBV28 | TGTGCCAGCAGTTTACGGACAGTCTATGGCTACACCTTC | CASSLRTVYGYTF
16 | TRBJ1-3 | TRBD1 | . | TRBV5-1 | TGCGCCAGCAGCCCGGGACAGGGTGCGGGTGGAAACACCATATATTTT | CASSPGQGAGGNTIYF
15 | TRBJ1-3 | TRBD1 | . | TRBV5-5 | TGTGCCAGCAGCAATATACAGGGGGCTGGAAACACCATATATTTT | CASSNIQGAGNTIYF
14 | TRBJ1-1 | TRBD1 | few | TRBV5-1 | TGCGCCAGCAGCTTGGCACAGGGGGCCTCTGAAGCTTTCTTT | CASSLAQGASEAFF
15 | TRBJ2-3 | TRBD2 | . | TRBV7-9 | TGTGCCAGCAGCTTAGCGGGCGGGAGTTTAGATACGCAGTATTTT | CASSLAGGSLDTQYF
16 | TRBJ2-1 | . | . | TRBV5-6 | TGTGCCAGCAGCTTGAGGTGGCAGGGGAAATGGAATGAGCAGTTCTTC | CASSLRWQGKWNEQFF
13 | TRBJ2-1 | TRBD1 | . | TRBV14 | TGTGCCAGCAGCCAAGATAGGGGGCGGCCTCTGTTCTTC | CASSQDRGRPLFF
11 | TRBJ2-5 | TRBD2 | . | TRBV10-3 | TGTGCCACCGGGACTACCGAGGCCCAGTACTTC | CATGTTEAQYF
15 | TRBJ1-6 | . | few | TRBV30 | TGTGCCTGGAGTGCCGGGGTAGGGGGTGGGTCACCCCTCCACTTT | CAWSAGVGGGSPLHF
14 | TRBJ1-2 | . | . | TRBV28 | TGTGCCAGCAGTTTACTAGACAGGAACTATGGCTACACCTTC | CASSLLDRNYGYTF
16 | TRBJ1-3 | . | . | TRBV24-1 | TGTGCCACCAGTGATTCGACCGGAGGTGGGGGAAACACCATATATTTT | CATSDSTGGGGNTIYF
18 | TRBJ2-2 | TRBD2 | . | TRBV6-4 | TGTGCCAGCAGTGACTCGCTATGCGGGACTAGTGAACACCGGGGAGCTGTTTTT | CASSDSLCGTSEHRGAVF
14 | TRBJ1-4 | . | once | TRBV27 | TGTGCCAGCGGCCCGGACAGCCTGGGAAAAAAACTGTTTTTT | CASGPDSLGKKLFF
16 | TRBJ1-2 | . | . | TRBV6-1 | TGTGCCAGCAGTGAGATGTGGGCAGTTCCAAACTATGGCTACACCTTC | CASSEMWAVPNYGYTF
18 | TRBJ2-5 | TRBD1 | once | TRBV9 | TGTGCCAGCAGCGTAGATTCCTACTACAGGGGGCGAGGAGAGACCCAGTACTTC | CASSVDSYYRGRGETQYF
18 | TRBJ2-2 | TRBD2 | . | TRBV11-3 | TGTGCCAGCAGCTTCTCTCTAGCGGGAGGGCCGAACACCGGGGAGCTGTTTTTT | CASSFSLAGGPNTGELFF
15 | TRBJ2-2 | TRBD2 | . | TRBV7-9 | TGTGCCAGCGGCGGGACTAGCGAGAACACCGGGGAGCTGTTTTTT | CASGGTSENTGELFF
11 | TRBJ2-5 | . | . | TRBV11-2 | TGTGCCAGCAGCCCCCGGGAGACCCAGTACTTC | CASSPRETQYF
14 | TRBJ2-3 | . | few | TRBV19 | TGTGCCAGTAGTATAGAAGCTTCCGCAGATACGCAGTATTTT | CASSIEASADTQYF
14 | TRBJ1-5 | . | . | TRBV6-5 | TGTGCCAGCATTCGGCCAGGGGTAGGTCAGCCCCAGCATTTT | CASIRPGVGQPQHF
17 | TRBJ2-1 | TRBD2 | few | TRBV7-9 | TGTGCCAGCAGCCCCCAAAACCTAGCGGGAGTTAACAATGAGCAGTTCTTC | CASSPQNLAGVNNEQFF
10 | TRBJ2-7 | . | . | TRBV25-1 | TGTGCCAGCAGTGCCTCGAGGCAGTACTTC | CASSASRQYF
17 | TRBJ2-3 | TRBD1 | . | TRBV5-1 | TGCGCCAGCAGCTTGGTGACAGGGGGCGCTTACTCAGATACGCAGTATTTT | CASSLVTGGAYSDTQYF
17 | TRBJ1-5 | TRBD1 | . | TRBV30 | TGTGCCTGGAGGGGCCGGGACAGGGGAAATAGCAATCAGCCCCAGCATTTT | CAWRGRDRGNSNQPQHF
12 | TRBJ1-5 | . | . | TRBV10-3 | TGTGCCAGCCACAATAGCAATCAGCCCCAGCATTTT | CASHNSNQPQHF
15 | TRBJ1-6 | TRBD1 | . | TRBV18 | TGTGCCAGCTCGTCCGGACAGGGTGTAAGTTCACCCCTCCACTTT | CASSSGQGVSSPLHF
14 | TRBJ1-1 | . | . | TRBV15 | TGTGCCACCAGCAGAGATACATCGAACACTGAAGCTTTCTTT | CATSRDTSNTEAFF
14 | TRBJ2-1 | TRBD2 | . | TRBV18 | TGTGCCAGCTCACCACCCAGCGGGAGGAATGAGCAGTTCTTC | CASSPPSGRNEQFF
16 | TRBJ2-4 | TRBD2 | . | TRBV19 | TGTGCCAGTACCACCCTAGCGGGAGGGGGGGGAAACATTCAGTACTTC | CASTTLAGGGGNIQYF